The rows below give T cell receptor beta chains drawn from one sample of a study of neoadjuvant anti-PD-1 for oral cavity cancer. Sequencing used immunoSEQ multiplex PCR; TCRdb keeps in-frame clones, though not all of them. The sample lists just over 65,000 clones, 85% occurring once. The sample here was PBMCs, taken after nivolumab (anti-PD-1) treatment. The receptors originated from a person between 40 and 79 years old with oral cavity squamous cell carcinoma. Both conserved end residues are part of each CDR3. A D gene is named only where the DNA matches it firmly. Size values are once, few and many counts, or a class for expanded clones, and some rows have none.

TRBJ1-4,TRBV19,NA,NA,TGTGCCAGTAAAATGAGGGAGGAAAAACTGTTTTTT,CASKMREEKLFF
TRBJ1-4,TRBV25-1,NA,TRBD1,TGTGCCAGCAGTGGCCCCAACCCTTGGACAGGAGTAGGTGAAAAACTGTTTTTT,CASSGPNPWTGVGEKLFF
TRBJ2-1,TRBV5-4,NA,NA,TGTGCCAGCAGCTTGGGCCTGGGCGTGGAGAATGAGCAGTTCTTC,CASSLGLGVENEQFF
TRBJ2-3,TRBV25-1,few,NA,TGTGCCAGCGGATACAGGGAGAATACGCAGTATTTT,CASGYRENTQYF
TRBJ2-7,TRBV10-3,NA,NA,TGTGCCATCAGTGAGTCGGGGAGTCCCTCCTACGAGCAGTACTTC,CAISESGSPSYEQYF
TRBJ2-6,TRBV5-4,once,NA,TGTGCCAGCAGCCCTGACGGGACCAGGGGGGCCAACGTCCTGACTTTC,CASSPDGTRGANVLTF
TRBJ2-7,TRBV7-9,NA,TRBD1,TGTGCCAGCAGCCGGGGACAGACCTACGAGCAGTACTTC,CASSRGQTYEQYF
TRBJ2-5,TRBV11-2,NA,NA,TGTGCCAGCAGCCCCGGGGGAGGCGTAGAGACCCAGTACTTC,CASSPGGGVETQYF
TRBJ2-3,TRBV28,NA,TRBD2,TGTGCCAGCACCATAGCGGGAGGAATAGTTACGCAGTATTTT,CASTIAGGIVTQYF
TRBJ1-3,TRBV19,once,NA,TGTGCCAGTAGTATAATCGGGGGACGCTCTGTAAACACCATATATTTT,CASSIIGGRSVNTIYF
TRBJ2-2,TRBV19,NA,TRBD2,TGTGCCAGTAGACCCCCCCGCTATGGCGGGAGTCTTACCGGGGAGCTGTTTTTT,CASRPPRYGGSLTGELFF
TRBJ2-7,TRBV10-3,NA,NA,TGTGCCATCAGGGCGCCGTCGGCGGACTACGAGCAGTACTTC,CAIRAPSADYEQYF
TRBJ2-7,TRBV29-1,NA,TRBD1,TGCAGCGTTGCGACAGGGCCCCACGAGCAGTACTTC,CSVATGPHEQYF
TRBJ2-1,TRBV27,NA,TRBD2,TGTGCCAGCAGTTTGGGTAGCGGGAATATCTACAATGAGCAGTTCTTC,CASSLGSGNIYNEQFF
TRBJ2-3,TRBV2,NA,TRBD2,TGTGCCAGCAGCTCTACTACCTTCGGGGGGGCCACAGATACGCAGTATTTT,CASSSTTFGGATDTQYF
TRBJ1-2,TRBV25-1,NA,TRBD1,TGTGCCAGCAGTGGACAGGGGTTGGGCTACACCTTC,CASSGQGLGYTF
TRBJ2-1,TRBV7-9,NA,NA,TGTGCCAGTTTAGTGCTGGGGAATGAGCAGTTCTTC,CASLVLGNEQFF
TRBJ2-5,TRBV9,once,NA,TGTGCCAGCCCCCTAGCCGTGGAAGAGACCCAGTACTTC,CASPLAVEETQYF
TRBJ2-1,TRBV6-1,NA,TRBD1,TGTGCCAGCAGCGAACCGGGACAGGGGATGAATGAGCAGTTCTTC,CASSEPGQGMNEQFF
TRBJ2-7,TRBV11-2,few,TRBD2,TGTGCCAGCAGCCGGTGGACTAGCGACTCCTACGAGCAGTACTTC,CASSRWTSDSYEQYF
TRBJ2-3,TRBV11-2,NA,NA,TGTGCCAGCGGGGTCTCAACAGATACGCAGTATTTT,CASGVSTDTQYF
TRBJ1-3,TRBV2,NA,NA,TGTGCCAGCAGGGGTTTATCTGGAAACACCATATATTTT,CASRGLSGNTIYF
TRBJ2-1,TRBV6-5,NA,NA,TGTGCCAGCAGTTATAATGGGAGGGGTGGAGGGGGTGAGCAGTTCTTC,CASSYNGRGGGGEQFF
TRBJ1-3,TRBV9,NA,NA,TGTGCCAGCAGCGTAGCCCCGGGACACACCGGAAACACCATATATTTT,CASSVAPGHTGNTIYF